What follows are 25 T cell receptor beta chains derived from one specimen sequenced in a study of blood T cell repertoires in COVID-19. Sequencing was performed with immunoSEQ multiplex PCR; in TCRdb, only in-frame clones are kept and a portion is missing. The repertoire includes roughly 62,000 clones, about 90% of them detected once, and about a tenth sits in the top ten. Sequencing used peripheral blood. These TCRs come from a human donor with acute or convalescent COVID-19. The donor label of this sample is uncertain.

The chain links TRBV28 to TRBJ1-4; TRBD1 agrees at 8 bases. Germline CDR1 MDHEN, CDR2 SYDVKM. The CDR3 is made up of 14 amino acids. V gave up 6 bases and J gave up 5 bases; unmatched junction bases: 5. CDR3 sequence (DNA): TGTGCCAGCAGGGGGACAGGAAACAATGAAAAACTGTTTTTT. Translating gives CASRGTGNNEKLFF.

This chain connects TRBV5-4 to TRBJ2-3, with a possible D match to TRBD1 (8 bases). Germline CDR1 and CDR2: SGHNT and YYREEE (reference sequence). Between the trimmed V and J ends, which lost 2 bases and 4 bases, there was a span of 14 bases. This CDR3 spans 15 amino acids. The CDR3 nucleotides are TGTGCCAGCAGCTTAAGGACAGGGAGGGCAGATACGCAGTATTTT. Its protein product is CASSLRTGRADTQYF.

The chain uses TRBV5-4 and TRBJ2-6; TRBD2 might be the D (5 bases). Germline values: CDR1 SGHNT, CDR2 YYREEE (reference sequence). Trimming pared 4 bases from V and 0 bases from J, leaving 17 bases between. The CDR3 totals 18 residues. The CDR3 spells CASSPDGNRLSGANVLTF. CDR3 nucleotides: TGTGCCAGCAGCCCCGACGGGAATCGACTCTCTGGGGCCAACGTCCTGACTTTC.

The V gene is TRBV28, the J gene TRBJ2-7; 7 nucleotides match TRBD2. Unmatched junction bases numbered 12, after V lost 2 bases and J lost 2 bases. The CDR3 has 17 residues. Germline CDR1 and CDR2: MDHEN and SYDVKM. CDR3 loop: CASSLPGASGLTYEQYF. Written as DNA, the CDR3 is TGTGCCAGCAGTTTACCCGGGGCTAGCGGACTAACCTACGAGCAGTACTTC. The variable domain in full, completed from reference TRBV28 and TRBJ2-7, reads DVKVTQSSRYLVKRTGEKVFLECVQDMDHENMFWYRQDPGLGLRLIYFSYDVKMKEKGDIPEGYSVSREKKERFSLILESASTNQTSMYLCASSLPGASGLTYEQYFGPGTRLTVT.

This sequence joins TRBV7-9 and TRBJ1-2; possibly TRBD1 for D (6 bases). This CDR3 is 12 amino acids long. Trimming took off 5 bases at V and 5 bases at J, with 9 bases between the two ends. Germline CDR1 SEHNR, CDR2 FQNEAQ (reference sequence). The CDR3 nucleotides are TGTGCCAGCAGCCGACAGGCGTATGGCTACACCTTC. Translating it yields CASSRQAYGYTF.

V gene TRBV10-3 combines with J gene TRBJ1-4, with 9 nucleotides matching TRBD1. This CDR3 contains 13 residues. Per germline, CDR1 ENHRY and CDR2 SYGVKD. Trimming at V came to 3 bases and at J to 8 bases, leaving 1 base not matched to a gene. CDR3 protein: CAISETGGEKLFF. CDR3 bases: TGTGCCATCAGTGAAACAGGGGGCGAAAAACTGTTTTTT.

This clone was detected a few times. This chain links TRBV29-1 with TRBJ2-1, with TRBD2 matching 10 bases. The CDR3 runs to 14 residues. CDR1 and CDR2 from the germline V gene are SQVTM and ANQGSEA. V shed 3 bases and J 4 bases; nucleotides not matched to a gene: 3. In nucleotides, the CDR3 is TGCAGCGTTGATGGACTAGCGGATTACAATGAGCAGTTCTTC. Amino acids: CSVDGLADYNEQFF.

J is TRBJ1-4 and V is TRBV3-1 (or the pseudogene TRBV3-2), with D perhaps TRBD1 (6 bases). V was shortened by 6 bases and J by 8 bases, with 16 bases between the two germline ends. Germline CDR1 and CDR2: LGHDT and YNNKEL (reference sequence). CDR3 size: 14 residues. CDR3 bases: TGTGCCAGCAGACAGACAGGCGGCGAGGAAAAACTGTTTTTT. Amino acids: CASRQTGGEEKLFF.

The genes are TRBV5-5 and TRBJ2-7; tentative D call: TRBD2 (6 bases). This CDR3 region has 14 residues. V was clipped by 4 bases and J by 0 bases, with 11 bases between them. Looked up from germline, CDR1 is SGHKS and CDR2 is YYEKEE (reference sequence). The CDR3 sequence: CASSAGLSSYEQYV. For the CDR3, the DNA is TGTGCCAGCAGCGCGGGACTGAGCTCCTACGAGCAGTACGTC.

This clone was recorded a few times. The chain joins TRBV27 to TRBJ1-6; D not certain. With 2 bases removed from V and 9 bases from J, the gap between germline ends came to 11 bases. Germline V gene lookup returns CDR1 MNHEY and CDR2 SMNVEV (reference sequence). The CDR3 spans 14 residues. The chain's CDR3 is CASSLMSESSPLHF. The CDR3 DNA follows: TGTGCCAGCAGTTTAATGTCAGAAAGTTCACCCCTCCACTTT.

The rearrangement uses TRBV7-9 and TRBJ2-6, with 14 bases matching TRBD2. Trimming took 5 bases from V and 0 from J; bases not matched to a gene: 3. Germline CDR1 SEHNR, CDR2 FQNEAQ (reference sequence). The CDR3 runs to 18 residues. The CDR3 reads CASSPGLAGGSGANVLTF. In DNA form, the CDR3 reads TGTGCCAGCAGCCCCGGACTAGCGGGAGGCTCTGGGGCCAACGTCCTGACTTTC.

CDR3 DNA: TGCGCCAGCAGCTCGACAGAGTCTAGCACAGATACGCAGTATTTT. This translates into CASSSTESSTDTQYF. The V call is TRBV5-1, the J call TRBJ2-3; D might be TRBD1 (5 bases). Trimming took off 3 bases at V and 0 bases at J, with 11 bases between the two ends. Germline values: CDR1 SGHRS, CDR2 YFSETQ. The CDR3 totals 15 residues.

The chain combines TRBV11-3 with TRBJ2-5; 10 bases line up with TRBD1. There are 13 residues in the CDR3. The trim removed 4 bases at V and 5 bases at J, leaving 1 base unmatched. Germline V gene data show CDR1 as SGHNT and CDR2 as YENEEA. In DNA form, the CDR3 reads TGTGCCAGCAGCTCGGACAGGGGGGAGACCCAGTACTTC. Amino acid sequence: CASSSDRGETQYF. Full variable domain (outside the CDR3, taken from reference TRBV11-3 and TRBJ2-5): EAGVVQSPRYKIIEKKQPVAFWCNPISGHNTLYWYLQNLGQGPELLIRYENEEAVDDSQLPKDRFSAERLKGVDSTLKIQPAELGDSAVYLCASSSDRGETQYFGPGTRLLVL.

V is TRBV5-1 and J is TRBJ2-1, with D perhaps matching TRBD2 (5 bases). With 0 bases removed from V and 5 bases from J, the gap between germline ends came to 9 bases. CDR3 length equals 14 residues. Germline V gives CDR1 SGHRS, CDR2 YFSETQ. The CDR3 bases are TGCGCCAGCAGCTTGGTAGCCGGGAACAATGAGCAGTTCTTC. Translating it yields CASSLVAGNNEQFF.

The CDR3 sequence: CASSEGQGRLQPQHF. The CDR3 bases are TGTGCCAGCAGTGAAGGGCAGGGTCGCCTTCAGCCCCAGCATTTT. The chain joins TRBV2 to TRBJ1-5, with a tentative D call TRBD1 (5 bases). V was trimmed by 1 base and J by 6 bases, leaving 13 bases between them. The CDR3 runs 15 residues. Germline lookup yields CDR1 SNHLY and CDR2 FYNNEI. The full variable domain, in which reference TRBV2 and TRBJ1-5 provide the parts outside the CDR3, is EPEVTQTPSHQVTQMGQEVILRCVPISNHLYFYWYRQILGQKVEFLVSFYNNEISEKSEIFDDQFSVERPDGSNFTLKIRSTKLEDSAMYFCASSEGQGRLQPQHFGDGTRLSIL.

The rearrangement uses TRBV5-8 and TRBJ1-2; 12 bases are shared with TRBD1. Trimming took 5 bases from V and 5 from J; bases not matched to a gene: 4. Germline-derived CDR1 and CDR2 are SGHTS and YDEGEE. This CDR3 has 14 residues. DNA of the CDR3: TGTGCCAGCAGGCCGGGACAGGGGGCTTATGGCTACACCTTC. This encodes CASRPGQGAYGYTF.

The chain couples TRBV9 to TRBJ2-1, with a weak D call TRBD2 (5 bases). V gave up 0 bases and J gave up 8 bases, with 12 bases separating them. CDR1 is SGDLS, CDR2 YYNGEE, per germline. This CDR3 contains 14 residues. CDR3 sequence: CASSVGLNGDEQFF. As DNA, the CDR3 is TGTGCCAGCAGCGTAGGCCTTAACGGGGATGAGCAGTTCTTC.

The rearrangement uses TRBV6-5 and TRBJ2-6; D might be TRBD1 (6 bases). CDR3 size: 14 residues. Between the trimmed V and J ends, which lost 6 bases and 3 bases, there was a span of 9 bases. Germline V lookup: CDR1 MNHEY, CDR2 SVGAGI. The CDR3 spells CASSRTVGANVLTF. The DNA for the CDR3 is TGTGCCAGCAGCCGGACAGTTGGGGCCAACGTCCTGACTTTC.

This chain connects TRBV10-2 to TRBJ2-1; 12 nucleotides align to TRBD2. This CDR3 comprises 19 residues. The germline V gene encodes CDR1 WSHSY and CDR2 SAAADI. This CDR3 is CTTSSGLAGREGANNEQFF. The DNA for the CDR3 is TGCACCACCTCGTCCGGACTAGCGGGGAGGGAGGGGGCTAACAATGAGCAGTTCTTC.

V and J are TRBV2 and TRBJ1-1; 7 nucleotides align to TRBD1. Trimming took 3 bases from V and 10 from J; bases not matched to a gene: 14. The CDR3 consists of 15 residues. Germline V gene lookup returns CDR1 SNHLY and CDR2 FYNNEI. The CDR3 reads CASSDQGGTQVLAFF. Here the CDR3 DNA reads TGTGCCAGCAGTGACCAAGGGGGCACCCAGGTTTTAGCTTTCTTT.

This chain uses TRBV11-3 with TRBJ2-2; 8 bases are a match to TRBD2. In germline, CDR1 is SGHNT, CDR2 YENEEA. The CDR3 contains 17 residues. The junction had 3 bases not matched to a gene; V was cut back by 0 bases and J by 0 bases. CDR3 DNA: TGTGCCAGCAGCTTAGATCGGGGGGGGCCGAACACCGGGGAGCTGTTTTTT. Translated, it gives CASSLDRGGPNTGELFF.

The V and J genes are TRBV6-5 and TRBJ2-2; D is possibly TRBD1 (5 bases). The germline V gene has CDR1 MNHEY and CDR2 SVGAGI. This CDR3 contains 15 residues. V shed 4 bases and J shed 1 base, with 10 bases lying between them. The DNA of the CDR3 is TGTGCCAGCAGTTCGCACAGGAGGAACACCGGGGAGCTGTTTTTT. This gives the protein CASSSHRRNTGELFF.

This rearrangement joins TRBV3-1 (or the pseudogene TRBV3-2) to TRBJ2-4; 10 bases line up with TRBD1. The CDR3 is 14 residues long. Germline loops: CDR1 LGHDT, CDR2 YNNKEL (reference sequence). Germline trimming cut 4 bases from V and 7 bases from J; bases unmatched to any gene: 4. The DNA for the CDR3 is TGTGCCAGCAGCCCGACAGGGGGCTCGAACATTCAGTACTTC. Residues: CASSPTGGSNIQYF.

The chain joins TRBV6-5 to TRBJ1-2, with 9 bases aligning to TRBD1. Looked up from germline, CDR1 is MNHEY and CDR2 is SVGAGI. CDR3 length: 13 residues. The V gene end was trimmed by 2 bases and the J gene end by 7 bases; junction bases not matched to a gene: 2. CDR3 sequence: CASSYGQGLGYTF. CDR3 bases: TGTGCCAGCAGTTACGGACAGGGGCTTGGCTACACCTTC.

The chain combines TRBV2 with TRBJ2-1, with TRBD1 identical over 7 bases. CDR1 is SNHLY, CDR2 FYNNEI, per germline. After removal of 6 bases from V and 4 bases from J, the junction contained 6 bases not matched to a gene. This CDR3 contains 14 residues. The CDR3 DNA is TGTGCCAGCAGAGGGGACAGCCCATACAATGAGCAGTTCTTC. The encoded protein is CASRGDSPYNEQFF.